The clone carrying this T cell receptor (beta chain) was found many times. This record comes from a study of T-cell reconstitution after alpha-beta-depleted transplantation in children. Unique molecular identifiers were incorporated when the TCRbeta library was constructed. TCRdb redid the calling of the PCR reads with MiXCR, one entry per CDR3 protein. The sample has about 400,000 distinct CDR3 sequences; 13% are singletons. The sample was PBMCs, taken from the stem cell graft. The sequence was obtained from a human donor who donated a stem cell graft to a child with Fanconi anemia.

The CDR3 reads CASSYSTGQGFGYTF. The CDR3 DNA reads as TGTGCCAGCAGTTACTCGACGGGACAGGGATTTGGCTACACCTTC. V and J are TRBV6-5 and TRBJ1-2; 9 nucleotides line up with TRBD1. CDR1 and CDR2 from the germline V gene are MNHEY and SVGAGI. The CDR3 contains 15 residues. Trimming cost V 0 bases and J 7 bases; bases outside gene matches: 6.